Below, 20 T cell receptor beta chains from the same sample are listed, as sequenced in a study of regulatory T cells in long-lasting Graves disease. Time point defined: newly diagnosed GD, antithyroid drugs for less than 3 months. PBMC RNA served as the TCR library source. Arm-PCR of CDR3 regions and iRepertoire HTBI primers were used to build TCR beta libraries. TCRdb re-derived calls from the multiplex PCR reads in MiXCR, one entry per CDR3 protein. The sample gives some 600,000 distinct CDR3 sequences, 15% to 20% of which show up once; around 12% is in the top ten. In addition, the sample was reused for a study of T cells in Graves' hyperthyroidism and ophthalmopathy.

Sequences were derived from peripheral blood mononuclear cells (PBMCs), sampled at new diagnosis, from a patient treated with antithyroid drugs. These TCRs come from a man aged 18 to 29 with Graves disease.

This clonotype was counted many times. This chain uses TRBV12-3 or TRBV12-4 with TRBJ2-2; D gene ambiguous. With 5 bases removed from V and 8 bases from J, the gap between germline ends came to 9 bases. The CDR3 has 12 residues. The CDR3 spells CASSPDAGELFF. DNA of the CDR3: TGTGCCAGCAGTCCGGACGCTGGGGAGCTGTTTTTT.

This clonotype occurred a few times. At one of its ends the junction is not consistent with the germline gene, which may arise from a read error. V and J are TRBV2 and TRBJ2-7; D gene ambiguous. This CDR3 is built from 13 residues. Germline CDR1 reads SNHLY; CDR2 reads FYNNEI. The CDR3 DNA follows: TGTGCCAGCAGAGGGATAATGGCCTACGAGCAGCACTTC. Translated: CASRGIMAYEQHF.

This clonotype has only a few counts. This rearrangement joins TRBV19 to TRBJ2-7, with D maybe TRBD1 (5 bases). The CDR3 runs to 15 residues. V lost 2 bases, J lost 0 bases, and 11 bases lay in between. The germline V gene encodes CDR1 LNHDA and CDR2 SQIVND (reference sequence). CDR3 protein: CASSIRADSSYEQYF. The CDR3 DNA reads as TGTGCCAGTAGTATAAGAGCCGACAGCTCCTACGAGCAGTACTTC.

This CDR3 is CASSLVVSGRLNEQFF. As DNA, the CDR3 is TGTGCCAGCAGTTTAGTGGTAAGCGGGAGATTGAATGAGCAGTTCTTC. The chain uses TRBV28 and TRBJ2-1; 8 bases are a match to TRBD2. Looked up from germline, CDR1 is MDHEN and CDR2 is SYDVKM. This CDR3 has 16 residues. J gave up 7 bases and V 2 bases, and 10 bases lay outside the gene matches.

This clonotype has at least ten counts. The rearrangement uses TRBV7-9 and TRBJ2-5, with TRBD2 matching over 12 bases. This CDR3 is built from 16 residues. V shed 2 bases, J shed 2 bases, and the junction held 3 bases outside the gene matches. CDR1 and CDR2 (germline): SEHNR, FQNEAQ (reference sequence). The CDR3 bases are TGTGCCAGCAGCTTATCTGGACTAGCGGGGCAAGAGACCCAGTACTTC. Translating gives CASSLSGLAGQETQYF.

A few counts support this clonotype. This chain joins TRBV7-2 and TRBJ1-5, with 7 bases that match TRBD1. V was clipped by 1 base and J by 4 bases; unmatched bases: 13. CDR3 size: 18 residues. CDR1 is SGHTA and CDR2 is FQGNSA in the germline V gene. CDR3 in DNA: TGTGCCAGCAGCTTAGGGTGGAGGTCCAGGGGGTTAAATCAGCCCCAGCATTTT. Its protein is CASSLGWRSRGLNQPQHF.

The J gene is TRBJ2-1, the V gene TRBV3-1, with a tentative D call TRBD2 (5 bases). Germline assignment: CDR1 LGHDT and CDR2 YNNKEL (reference sequence). V lost 5 bases, J lost 2 bases, and 13 bases lay in between. The CDR3 consists of 15 residues. DNA for the CDR3: TGTGCCAGCAGCGTAGAAGCGGCCACCTACAATGAGCAGTTCTTC. The encoded protein is CASSVEAATYNEQFF.

This clonotype was counted between two and nine times. The chain is built from TRBV20-1 and TRBJ1-1; TRBD1 matches at 10 bases. The V gene end was trimmed by 7 bases and the J gene end by 4 bases; junction bases not matched to a gene: 9. The length of the CDR3 is 14 residues. CDR1 and CDR2 from the germline V gene are DFQATT and SNEGSKA (reference sequence). The CDR3, as DNA: TGCAGTGTTAGTAAGACAGGGGGCATCACTGAAGCTTTCTTT. Residues: CSVSKTGGITEAFF.

The V call is TRBV7-9, the J call TRBJ1-1; 7 nucleotides match TRBD1. The CDR3 runs to 15 residues. CDR1 SEHNR and CDR2 FQNEAQ come from the germline V gene (reference sequence). Trimming cost V 5 bases and J 0 bases; bases outside gene matches: 6. The CDR3 is CASSPQGIMNTEAFF. The CDR3 nucleotides read TGTGCCAGCAGCCCACAGGGGATCATGAACACTGAAGCTTTCTTT.

This clonotype was seen repeatedly, ten times or more. The CDR3, as DNA: TGTGCCAGCAGCCAAGGAGGGAGTGCAGATACGCAGTATTTT. Translation: CASSQGGSADTQYF. The chain has TRBV11-2 and TRBJ2-3; a possible D gene is TRBD2 (6 bases). Per germline, CDR1 SGHAT and CDR2 FQNNGV. The CDR3 spans 14 residues. V was clipped by 5 bases and J by 4 bases, with 13 bases between them.

This clonotype appeared many times. In DNA form, the CDR3 reads TGCAGCGTTGGATCCGGGAATTGGGAGACCCAGTACTTC. It is translated as CSVGSGNWETQYF. The chain employs TRBV29-1 and TRBJ2-5; D is perhaps TRBD2 (5 bases). Germline V gene lookup returns CDR1 SQVTM and CDR2 ANQGSEA. This CDR3 region has 13 residues. V was cut by 4 bases and J by 5 bases, with 14 bases left in between.

In this sample, this clonotype turned up a few times. The genes are TRBV7-9 and TRBJ2-7, with D maybe TRBD1 (6 bases). This CDR3 region has 16 residues. V was shortened by 5 bases and J by 0 bases, with 17 bases between the two germline ends. Germline CDR1 SEHNR, CDR2 FQNEAQ (reference sequence). CDR3 coding DNA: TGTGCCAGCAGCGCTCCGGGACAAGGGGGCTCCTACGAGCAGTACTTC. Translating it yields CASSAPGQGGSYEQYF.

In its sample, this clonotype was seen many times. This rearrangement joins TRBV11-2 to TRBJ2-1, with D possibly TRBD2 on 6 matching bases. Germline CDR1 SGHAT, CDR2 FQNNGV. V was cut by 1 base and J by 10 bases, with 14 bases left in between. The CDR3 has 14 amino acids. Written as DNA, the CDR3 is TGTGCCAGCAGCTTAGTAATGGGGACTTTGGAGCAGTTCTTC. It codes for CASSLVMGTLEQFF.

This clonotype came up many times. The gene calls are TRBV28 and TRBJ2-2, with D unclear. CDR1 and CDR2 from the germline V gene are MDHEN and SYDVKM. This CDR3 contains 15 residues. Trimming cost V 5 bases and J 4 bases, with 14 bases left between them. CDR3 protein: CASSNKPVGTGELFF. CDR3 bases: TGTGCCAGCAGTAATAAACCGGTGGGCACCGGGGAGCTGTTTTTT.

This clonotype was detected many times. Germline is not matched at one junction end, which may reflect a read error. The chain recombines TRBV5-1 with TRBJ2-1; tentatively, D is TRBD2 (7 bases). The germline V gene has CDR1 SGHRS and CDR2 YFSETQ. This CDR3 comprises 16 residues. This chain's CDR3 is CASSLDRGATYNEQFF. CDR3 nucleotides: TGTGCCAGCAGCTTGGACCGGGGGGCCACCTACAATGAGCAGTTCTTC.

The gene calls are TRBV20-1 and TRBJ2-3; possibly TRBD2 for D (6 bases). V lost 0 bases and J lost 4, with 11 bases in between. Germline V gene data show CDR1 as DFQATT and CDR2 as SNEGSKA (reference sequence). This CDR3 is built from 14 residues. This CDR3 reads CSARDDREADTQYF. The CDR3, as DNA: TGCAGTGCTAGAGACGATAGGGAGGCAGATACGCAGTATTTT.

This clonotype was counted a few times. The chain recombines TRBV9 with TRBJ2-5; D unresolved. V was shortened by 0 bases and J by 4 bases, with 7 bases between the two germline ends. Germline CDR1 is SGDLS and CDR2 is YYNGEE. The CDR3 runs 13 residues. CDR3 residues: CASSVATRETQYF. CDR3 sequence (DNA): TGTGCCAGCAGCGTAGCTACCCGAGAGACCCAGTACTTC. Full variable domain (outside the CDR3, taken from reference TRBV9 and TRBJ2-5): DSGVTQTPKHLITATGQRVTLRCSPRSGDLSVYWYQQSLDQGLQFLIQYYNGEERAKGNILERFSAQQFPDLHSELNLSSLELGDSALYFCASSVATRETQYFGPGTRLLVL.

This clonotype was observed many times. The chain recombines TRBV7-9 with TRBJ2-2; the D gene is possibly TRBD1 (5 bases). The CDR3 is made up of 13 amino acids. V was cut by 5 bases and J by 7 bases, with 11 bases left in between. Germline-derived CDR1 and CDR2 are SEHNR and FQNEAQ (reference sequence). CDR3 in DNA: TGTGCCAGCAGCGACAGCGTCGGCGGGGAGCTGTTTTTT. Amino acids: CASSDSVGGELFF. Based on the CDR3 plus reference TRBV7-9 and TRBJ2-2, the full variable domain is DTGVSQNPRHKITKRGQNVTFRCDPISEHNRLYWYRQTLGQGPEFLTYFQNEAQLEKSRLLSDRFSAERPKGSFSTLEIQRTEQGDSAMYLCASSDSVGGELFFGEGSRLTVL.

The table lists this clonotype with a few counts. The CDR3 sequence is CASSQVPTQGAELFF. The CDR3, as DNA: TGTGCCAGCAGCCAAGTACCCACCCAGGGGGCTGAACTGTTTTTT. The V call is TRBV3-1, the J call TRBJ1-4, with 8 bases matching TRBD1. V shed 1 base and J 12 bases; nucleotides not matched to a gene: 10. Germline-derived CDR1 and CDR2 are LGHDT and YNNKEL (reference sequence). CDR3 length: 15 residues.

V is TRBV7-8 and J is TRBJ2-7, with TRBD1 matching 7 bases. The CDR3 covers 18 residues. Trimming at V came to 3 bases and at J to 3 bases, leaving 17 bases not matched to a gene. CDR1 SGHVS and CDR2 FQNEAQ come from the germline V gene. The CDR3: CASSLRIPMTDRSYEQYF. Here the CDR3 DNA reads TGTGCCAGCAGCTTGCGGATACCCATGACGGACAGGAGCTACGAGCAGTACTTC.